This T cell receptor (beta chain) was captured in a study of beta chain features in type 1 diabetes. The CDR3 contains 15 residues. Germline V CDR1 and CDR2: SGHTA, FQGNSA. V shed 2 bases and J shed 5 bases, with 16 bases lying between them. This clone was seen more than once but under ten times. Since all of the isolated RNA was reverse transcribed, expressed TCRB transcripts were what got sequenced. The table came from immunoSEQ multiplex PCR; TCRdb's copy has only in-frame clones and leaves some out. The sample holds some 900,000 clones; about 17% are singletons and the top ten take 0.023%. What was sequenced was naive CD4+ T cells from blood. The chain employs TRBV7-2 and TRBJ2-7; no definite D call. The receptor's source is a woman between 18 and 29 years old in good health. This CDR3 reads CASSLMSRQTNEQYF. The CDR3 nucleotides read TGTGCCAGCAGCTTAATGAGTCGGCAGACCAACGAGCAGTACTTC. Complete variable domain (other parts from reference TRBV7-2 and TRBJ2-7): GAGVSQSPSNKVTEKGKDVELRCDPISGHTALYWYRQSLGQGLEFLIYFQGNSAPDKSGLPSDRFSAERTGGSVSTLTIQRTQQEDSAVYLCASSLMSRQTNEQYFGPGTRLTVT.